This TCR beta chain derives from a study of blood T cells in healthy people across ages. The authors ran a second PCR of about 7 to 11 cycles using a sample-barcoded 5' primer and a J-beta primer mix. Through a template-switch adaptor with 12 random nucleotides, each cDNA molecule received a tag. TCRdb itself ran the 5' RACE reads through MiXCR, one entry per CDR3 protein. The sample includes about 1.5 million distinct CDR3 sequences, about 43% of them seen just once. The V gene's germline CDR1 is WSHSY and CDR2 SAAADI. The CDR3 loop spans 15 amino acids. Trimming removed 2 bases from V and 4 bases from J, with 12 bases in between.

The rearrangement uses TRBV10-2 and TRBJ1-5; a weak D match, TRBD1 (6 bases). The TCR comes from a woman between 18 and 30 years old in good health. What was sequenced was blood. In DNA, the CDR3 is TGCGCCAGCAGTGAGCGGGGGGCTCTAAATCAGCCCCAGCATTTT. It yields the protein CASSERGALNQPQHF.